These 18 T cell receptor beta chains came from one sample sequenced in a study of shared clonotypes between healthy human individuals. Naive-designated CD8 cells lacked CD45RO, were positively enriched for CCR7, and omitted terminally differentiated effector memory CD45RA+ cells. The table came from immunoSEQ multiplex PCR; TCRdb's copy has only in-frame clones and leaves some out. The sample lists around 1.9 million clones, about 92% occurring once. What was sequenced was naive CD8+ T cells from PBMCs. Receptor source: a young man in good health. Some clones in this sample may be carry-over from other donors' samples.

In DNA form, the CDR3 reads TGTGCCAGCAGTTTTCGGACTAGCGGGAGGACCGGGGAGCTGTTTTTT. Its protein product is CASSFRTSGRTGELFF. V gene TRBV28 combines with J gene TRBJ2-2; 14 bases are a match to TRBD2. CDR1 is MDHEN and CDR2 is SYDVKM in the germline V gene. The V segment lost 3 bases and the J segment 5 bases; nucleotides outside the gene matches: 2. This CDR3 has 16 residues.

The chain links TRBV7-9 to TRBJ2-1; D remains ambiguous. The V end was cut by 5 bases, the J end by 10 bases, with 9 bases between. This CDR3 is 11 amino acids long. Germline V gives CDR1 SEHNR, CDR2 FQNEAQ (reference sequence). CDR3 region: CASSERAEQFF. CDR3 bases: TGTGCCAGCAGCGAGCGTGCGGAGCAGTTCTTC.

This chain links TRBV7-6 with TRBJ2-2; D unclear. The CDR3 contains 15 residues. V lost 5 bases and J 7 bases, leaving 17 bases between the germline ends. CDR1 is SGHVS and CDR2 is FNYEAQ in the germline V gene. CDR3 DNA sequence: TGTGCCAGCAGCCCCTCCCGGGCGTCCATCGGGGAGCTGTTTTTT. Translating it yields CASSPSRASIGELFF.

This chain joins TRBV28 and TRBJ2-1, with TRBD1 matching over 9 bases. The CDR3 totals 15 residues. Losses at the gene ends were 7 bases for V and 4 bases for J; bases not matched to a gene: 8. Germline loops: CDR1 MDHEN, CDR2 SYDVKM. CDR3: CASTQQGAGYNEQFF. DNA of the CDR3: TGTGCCAGCACCCAACAGGGGGCGGGATACAATGAGCAGTTCTTC.

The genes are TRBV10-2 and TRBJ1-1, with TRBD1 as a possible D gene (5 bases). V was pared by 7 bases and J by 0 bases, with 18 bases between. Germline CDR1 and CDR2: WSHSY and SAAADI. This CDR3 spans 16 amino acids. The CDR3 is CASTNRSPLMNTEAFF. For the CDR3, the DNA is TGCGCCAGCACTAACAGGTCCCCCCTCATGAACACTGAAGCTTTCTTT.

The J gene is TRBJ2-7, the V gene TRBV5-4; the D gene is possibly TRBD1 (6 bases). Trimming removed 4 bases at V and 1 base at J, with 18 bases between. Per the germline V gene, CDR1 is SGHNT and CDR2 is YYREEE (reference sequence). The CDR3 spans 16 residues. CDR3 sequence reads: CASSPYPDSLSYEQYF. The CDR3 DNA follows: TGTGCCAGCAGCCCCTACCCGGACAGTTTATCCTACGAGCAGTACTTC.

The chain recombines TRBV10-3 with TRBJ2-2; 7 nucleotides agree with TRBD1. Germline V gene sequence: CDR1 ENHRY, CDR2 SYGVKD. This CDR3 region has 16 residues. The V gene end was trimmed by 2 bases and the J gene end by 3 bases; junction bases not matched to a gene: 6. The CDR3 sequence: CAISEADRVDTGELFF. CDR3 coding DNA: TGTGCCATCAGTGAGGCTGACAGGGTAGACACCGGGGAGCTGTTTTTT.

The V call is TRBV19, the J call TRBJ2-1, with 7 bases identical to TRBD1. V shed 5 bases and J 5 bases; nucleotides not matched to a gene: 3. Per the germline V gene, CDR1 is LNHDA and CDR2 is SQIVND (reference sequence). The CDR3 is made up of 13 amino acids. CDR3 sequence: CASSFGTDNEQFF. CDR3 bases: TGTGCCAGTAGTTTCGGGACAGACAATGAGCAGTTCTTC. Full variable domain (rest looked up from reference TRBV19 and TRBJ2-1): DGGITQSPKYLFRKEGQNVTLSCEQNLNHDAMYWYRQDPGQGLRLIYYSQIVNDFQKGDIAEGYSVSREKKESFPLTVTSAQKNPTAFYLCASSFGTDNEQFFGPGTRLTVL.

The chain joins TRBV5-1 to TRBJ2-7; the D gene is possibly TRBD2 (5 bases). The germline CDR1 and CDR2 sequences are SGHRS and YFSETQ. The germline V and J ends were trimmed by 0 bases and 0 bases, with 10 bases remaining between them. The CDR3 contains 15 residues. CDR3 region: CASSLAMGSSYEQYF. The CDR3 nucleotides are TGCGCCAGCAGCTTGGCCATGGGGAGCTCCTACGAGCAGTACTTC.

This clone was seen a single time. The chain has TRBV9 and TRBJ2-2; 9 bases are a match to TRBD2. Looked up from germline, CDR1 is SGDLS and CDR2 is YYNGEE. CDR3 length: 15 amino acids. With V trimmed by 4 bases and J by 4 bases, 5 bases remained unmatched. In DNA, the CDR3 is TGTGCCAGCAGCCTAAGCGGGAGGAGCACCGGGGAGCTGTTTTTT. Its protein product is CASSLSGRSTGELFF.

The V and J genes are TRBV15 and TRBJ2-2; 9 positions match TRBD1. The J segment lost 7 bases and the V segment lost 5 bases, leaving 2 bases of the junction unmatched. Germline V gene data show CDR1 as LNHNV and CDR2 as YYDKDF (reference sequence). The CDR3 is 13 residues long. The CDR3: CATSPGQGGELFF. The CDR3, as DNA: TGTGCCACCAGCCCGGGACAGGGCGGGGAGCTGTTTTTT.

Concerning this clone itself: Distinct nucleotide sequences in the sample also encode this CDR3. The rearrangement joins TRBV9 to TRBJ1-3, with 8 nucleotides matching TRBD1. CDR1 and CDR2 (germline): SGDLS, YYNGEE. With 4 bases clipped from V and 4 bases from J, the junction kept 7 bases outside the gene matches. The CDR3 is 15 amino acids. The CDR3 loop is CASSSRGLSGNTIYF. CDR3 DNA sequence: TGTGCCAGCAGCTCCAGGGGGCTTTCAGGAAACACCATATATTTT. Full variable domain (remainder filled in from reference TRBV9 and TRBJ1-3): DSGVTQTPKHLITATGQRVTLRCSPRSGDLSVYWYQQSLDQGLQFLIQYYNGEERAKGNILERFSAQQFPDLHSELNLSSLELGDSALYFCASSSRGLSGNTIYFGEGSWLTVV.

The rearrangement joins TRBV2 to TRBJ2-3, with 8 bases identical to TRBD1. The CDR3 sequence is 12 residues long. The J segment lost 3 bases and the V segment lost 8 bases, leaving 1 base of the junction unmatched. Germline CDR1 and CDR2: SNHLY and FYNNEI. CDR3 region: CASGDRTDTQYF. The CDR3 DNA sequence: TGTGCCAGCGGGGACAGGACAGATACGCAGTATTTT.

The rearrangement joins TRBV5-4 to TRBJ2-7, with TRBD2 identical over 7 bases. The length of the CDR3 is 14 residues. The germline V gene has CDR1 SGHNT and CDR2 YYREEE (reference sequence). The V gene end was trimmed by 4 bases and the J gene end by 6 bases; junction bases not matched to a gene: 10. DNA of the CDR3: TGTGCCAGCAGCCCGCGACTCCCTAGCGGCGAGCAGTACTTC. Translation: CASSPRLPSGEQYF.

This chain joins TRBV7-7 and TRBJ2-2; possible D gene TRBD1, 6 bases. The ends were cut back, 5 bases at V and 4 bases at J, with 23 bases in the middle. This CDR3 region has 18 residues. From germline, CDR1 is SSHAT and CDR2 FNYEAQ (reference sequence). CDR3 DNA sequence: TGTGCCAGCAGCAACCCGGCAGGGTGGGAAGGGGGCACCGGGGAGCTGTTTTTT. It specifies CASSNPAGWEGGTGELFF.

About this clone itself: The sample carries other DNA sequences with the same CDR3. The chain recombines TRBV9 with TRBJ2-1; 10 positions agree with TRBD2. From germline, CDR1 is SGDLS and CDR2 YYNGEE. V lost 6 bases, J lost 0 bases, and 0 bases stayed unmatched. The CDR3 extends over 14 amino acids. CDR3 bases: TGTGCCAGCACTAGCGGGAGCTCCTACAATGAGCAGTTCTTC. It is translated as CASTSGSSYNEQFF.

In DNA form, the CDR3 reads TGTGCCAGCAGTTACGTCCAGGGCCACGAGCAGTACTTC. Encoded protein: CASSYVQGHEQYF. The chain links TRBV6-5 to TRBJ2-7; possible D gene TRBD1, 5 bases. Germline V gives CDR1 MNHEY, CDR2 SVGAGI. V dropped 2 bases and J dropped 5 bases, with 10 bases sitting between them. The CDR3 sequence is 13 residues long.

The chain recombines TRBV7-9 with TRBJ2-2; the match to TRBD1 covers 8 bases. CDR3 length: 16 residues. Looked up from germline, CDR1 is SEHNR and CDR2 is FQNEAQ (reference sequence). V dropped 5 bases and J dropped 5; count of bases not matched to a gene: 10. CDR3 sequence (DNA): TGTGCCAGCAGCCCCAGGACAGGGAGTAGGACCGGGGAGCTGTTTTTT. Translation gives CASSPRTGSRTGELFF.